This T cell receptor beta chain was captured in a study of T cell clusters in autoimmune cytopenias. Findings and limits, study-wide: TRB repertoire shifts in secondary cytopenia and chronic lymphocytic leukemia mostly reflected lymphoma, not autoimmunity. Primary autoimmune cytopenia patients seemingly lacked the physiological T cell clusters found in healthy donors. The cluster-lack signature was not seen for secondary cytopenia versus chronic lymphocytic leukemia. The T cell clusters were defined only in silico, without experimental functional validation.

One tube held mixed TRB-A and TRB-B primer pools for touch-down PCR. With the multiplex PCR reads reprocessed, TCRdb shows one record per CDR3 protein and no DNA. The specimen's table records about 8,300 distinct CDR3 sequences. A remark on this clonotype: Antigen: not known.

TRB amplification used 250 ng of peripheral blood genomic DNA. CDR3 length: 15 residues. Germline V CDR1 and CDR2: SGHNT, YYREEE (reference sequence). This chain joins TRBV5-4 and TRBJ2-3; TCRdb's assignment of TRBD2 cannot be checked, as there is no DNA. This clonotype originated in a human donor with an autoimmune cytopenia or autoimmune hepatitis (not recorded which). The sequencing input was peripheral blood. The CDR3 protein is CASSTRLAGLDTQYF.